These 31 T cell receptor beta chains originate from one sample sequenced in a study of cytomegalovirus exposure and HLA in healthy donors. A multiplex PCR was run with 60 Vbeta primers and 13 Jbeta primers. Libraries were prepared by immunoSEQ multiplex PCR; TCRdb keeps only in-frame clonotypes and omits some of them. Of 110,000 to 150,000 clones in the sample, 70% to 80% were seen once. Sequencing used PBMCs. Every receptor here comes from a male donor in good health and CMV-seronegative.

This clone has just one count. V and J are TRBV6-5 and TRBJ1-1; possible D gene TRBD1, 5 bases. Trimming removed 6 bases from V and 5 bases from J, with 13 bases in between. Germline V gives CDR1 MNHEY, CDR2 SVGAGI. The CDR3 has 13 amino acids. The CDR3 DNA is TGTGCCAGCAGATGGACACGTGGAACTGAAGCTTTCTTT. Translation: CASRWTRGTEAFF.

This clone was observed once. The CDR3 bases are TGTGCCAGTGGAGGGACAGCGGATAAGGATGGCTACACCTTC. This encodes CASGGTADKDGYTF. V usage is TRBV2 and J usage is TRBJ1-2, with 7 bases aligning to TRBD1. Germline loops: CDR1 SNHLY, CDR2 FYNNEI. The junction had 13 bases not matched to a gene; V was cut back by 9 bases and J by 6 bases. The CDR3 is made up of 14 amino acids.

DNA for the CDR3: TGTGCCAGCATCATCATAGGAACAGAAACGGCGACCCAGTACTTC. Protein: CASIIIGTETATQYF. This rearrangement joins TRBV2 to TRBJ2-5; D unresolved. The CDR3 length is 15 residues. Per germline, CDR1 SNHLY and CDR2 FYNNEI. V was cut by 7 bases and J by 7 bases, with 22 bases left in between.

There are a few counts of this clone. This chain joins TRBV7-2 and TRBJ2-5, with D unclear. The CDR3 runs 15 residues. Germline V gene data show CDR1 as SGHTA and CDR2 as FQGNSA. V was cut by 2 bases and J by 0 bases, with 10 bases left in between. The CDR3 coding sequence is TGTGCCAGCAGCTTAACTATCACGTACCAAGAGACCCAGTACTTC. It is translated as CASSLTITYQETQYF.

The chain has TRBV27 and TRBJ1-5, with a possible D match to TRBD1 (6 bases). CDR3 length: 14 residues. V was trimmed by 5 bases and J by 7 bases, leaving 15 bases between them. CDR1 and CDR2 from the germline V gene are MNHEY and SMNVEV (reference sequence). CDR3 DNA sequence: TGTGCCAGCAGTCCCGGGACATCAGTACAGCCCCAGCATTTT. Protein product: CASSPGTSVQPQHF.

The rearrangement joins TRBV27 to TRBJ1-4; 7 nucleotides align to TRBD1. V lost 3 bases to trimming and J lost 4 bases; unmatched junction nucleotides: 5. The length of the CDR3 is 15 residues. Germline V gene sequence: CDR1 MNHEY, CDR2 SMNVEV (reference sequence). The CDR3 sequence is CASSFDRAGNEKLFF. CDR3 nucleotides: TGTGCCAGCAGTTTTGACAGGGCCGGTAATGAAAAACTGTTTTTT.

The chain has TRBV19 and TRBJ1-5; the match to TRBD1 covers 9 bases. This CDR3 is built from 19 residues. V was clipped by 5 bases and J by 2 bases; unmatched bases: 16. CDR1 is LNHDA and CDR2 is SQIVND in the germline V gene (reference sequence). CDR3 region: CASSSPGQGIFSGNQPQHF. The CDR3, as DNA: TGTGCCAGTAGTTCCCCGGGACAGGGTATTTTTTCGGGCAATCAGCCCCAGCATTTT.

This clone was seen only once. The CDR3 DNA sequence: TGCGCCAGCAACACAGGGGTTGCAGATACGCAGTATTTT. Translation gives CASNTGVADTQYF. This chain connects TRBV10-1 to TRBJ2-3; 7 bases fit TRBD1. The trim removed 7 bases at V and 4 bases at J, leaving 5 bases unmatched. From germline, CDR1 is WNHNN and CDR2 SYGVQD (reference sequence). The CDR3 loop spans 13 amino acids.

V gene TRBV18 combines with J gene TRBJ1-1; D unclear. The ends were cut back, 5 bases at V and 4 bases at J, with 20 bases in the middle. The CDR3 sequence is 16 residues long. Germline assignment: CDR1 KGHSH and CDR2 LQKENI. CDR3 amino acids: CASSSEEARRGTEAFF. Here the CDR3 DNA reads TGTGCCAGCTCATCGGAGGAGGCACGACGGGGCACTGAAGCTTTCTTT.

The chain is built from TRBV6-1 and TRBJ1-4; D perhaps matches TRBD1 (5 bases). The CDR3 totals 15 residues. Germline V gene lookup returns CDR1 MNHNS and CDR2 SASEGT. Trimming left V 8 bases short and J 5 bases short, with 18 bases between. The CDR3 region has the DNA TGTGCCAGCGCCTTGGCAGGGATGGGGAATGAAAAACTGTTTTTT. It yields the protein CASALAGMGNEKLFF.

The V call is TRBV7-2, the J call TRBJ1-2; TRBD1 is a possible D gene (6 bases). The germline gives CDR1 SGHTA, CDR2 FQGNSA. Trimming pared 3 bases from V and 7 bases from J, leaving 15 bases between. The CDR3 runs to 14 residues. The CDR3 coding sequence is TGTGCCAGCAGCTTTTCCCTTGGGGGCAGTGGCTACACCTTC. Translation: CASSFSLGGSGYTF.

V gene TRBV6-1 combines with J gene TRBJ2-7, with a weak D call TRBD1 (5 bases). This CDR3 has 18 residues. Germline loops: CDR1 MNHNS, CDR2 SASEGT. V was trimmed by 1 base and J by 4 bases, leaving 23 bases between them. CDR3 sequence reads: CASSEEDTGISGIYEQYF. The CDR3 nucleotides are TGTGCCAGCAGTGAAGAAGACACAGGCATTAGTGGGATATACGAGCAGTACTTC.

This chain links TRBV10-3 with TRBJ1-5, with D possibly matching TRBD1 (6 bases). Trimming stripped 2 bases from V and 4 bases from J, with 12 bases between. CDR3 length: 15 amino acids. Germline V gene data show CDR1 as ENHRY and CDR2 as SYGVKD. In nucleotides, the CDR3 is TGTGCCATCAGTGAGGGGGGGGCGAAGAATCAGCCCCAGCATTTT. Protein product: CAISEGGAKNQPQHF.

The chain combines TRBV5-1 with TRBJ2-3, with D perhaps matching TRBD2 (6 bases). CDR1 and CDR2 (germline): SGHRS, YFSETQ. The V and J ends lost 1 base and 1 base respectively, with 10 bases between them. This CDR3 contains 15 residues. The CDR3, as DNA: TGCGCCAGCAGCTTGTTGGGGGGTGGCACAGATACGCAGTATTTT. Protein: CASSLLGGGTDTQYF.

This sequence joins TRBV7-9 and TRBJ1-1, with D possibly matching TRBD1 (6 bases). The CDR3 sequence is 16 residues long. Deletions cut 2 bases from V and 5 bases from J, with 18 bases between. CDR1 SEHNR and CDR2 FQNEAQ come from the germline V gene (reference sequence). The CDR3 DNA sequence: TGTGCCAGCAGCTTATCGGGTAGAGGGGGTGGAACTGAAGCTTTCTTT. Its translation is CASSLSGRGGGTEAFF.

A single count supports this clone. V usage is TRBV19 and J usage is TRBJ1-6, with 8 bases lining up with TRBD1. CDR3 size: 14 residues. V dropped 6 bases and J dropped 9; count of bases not matched to a gene: 7. CDR1 is LNHDA and CDR2 is SQIVND in the germline V gene (reference sequence). CDR3 protein: CASSRRQGISPLHF. CDR3 in DNA: TGTGCCAGTAGCAGAAGACAGGGGATTTCACCCCTCCACTTT.

The rearrangement joins TRBV5-1 to TRBJ1-2; D unclear. The CDR3 sequence is 13 residues long. The V and J ends lost 0 bases and 4 bases respectively, with 7 bases between them. CDR1 and CDR2 from the germline V gene are SGHRS and YFSETQ. CDR3 in amino acids: CASSLEAGYGYTF. In DNA form, the CDR3 reads TGCGCCAGCAGCTTGGAAGCTGGCTATGGCTACACCTTC.

The J gene is TRBJ1-5, the V gene TRBV28; D is possibly TRBD1 (6 bases). The V and J ends lost 4 bases and 5 bases respectively, with 15 bases between them. CDR1 is MDHEN and CDR2 is SYDVKM in the germline V gene. The CDR3 runs to 15 residues. Written as DNA, the CDR3 is TGTGCCAGCAGTTCTCCCGCCACAGGGTATCAGCCCCAGCATTTT. Its translation: CASSSPATGYQPQHF. Variable domain in full (rest from reference TRBV28 and TRBJ1-5): DVKVTQSSRYLVKRTGEKVFLECVQDMDHENMFWYRQDPGLGLRLIYFSYDVKMKEKGDIPEGYSVSREKKERFSLILESASTNQTSMYLCASSSPATGYQPQHFGDGTRLSIL.

This CDR3 reads CASSAAGRMNTEAFF. In nucleotides, the CDR3 is TGTGCCAGCAGTGCCGCGGGACGGATGAACACTGAAGCTTTCTTT. The chain recombines TRBV28 with TRBJ1-1; D might be TRBD1 (5 bases). The CDR3 spans 15 residues. CDR1 MDHEN and CDR2 SYDVKM come from the germline V gene. V was pared by 5 bases and J by 0 bases, with 13 bases between. Together with reference TRBV28 and TRBJ1-1, the CDR3 gives the full variable domain: DVKVTQSSRYLVKRTGEKVFLECVQDMDHENMFWYRQDPGLGLRLIYFSYDVKMKEKGDIPEGYSVSREKKERFSLILESASTNQTSMYLCASSAAGRMNTEAFFGQGTRLTVV.

The chain links TRBV5-4 to TRBJ2-3; 9 bases fit TRBD2. Germline trimming cut 2 bases from V and 2 bases from J; bases unmatched to any gene: 12. This CDR3 has 18 residues. The germline CDR1 and CDR2 sequences are SGHNT and YYREEE (reference sequence). The CDR3 DNA follows: TGTGCCAGCAGCTTACGACTGGCGGGGGGGCGAGTCACAGATACGCAGTATTTT. Translated, it gives CASSLRLAGGRVTDTQYF.

This clone was recorded a few times. The rearrangement joins TRBV7-3 to TRBJ2-3; D perhaps matches TRBD2 (6 bases). The CDR3 runs to 14 residues. In germline, CDR1 is SGHTA, CDR2 FQGTGA. V lost 8 bases and J 4 bases, leaving 16 bases between the germline ends. The CDR3 loop is CASGSGGSADTQYF. The DNA for the CDR3 is TGTGCCAGCGGAAGTGGGGGGAGCGCAGATACGCAGTATTTT.

The chain has TRBV4-1 and TRBJ1-2; weak D call: TRBD1 (6 bases). The CDR3 runs 17 residues. Looked up from germline, CDR1 is MGHRA and CDR2 is YSYEKL. V lost 1 base and J lost 5, with 20 bases in between. In DNA, the CDR3 is TGCGCCAGCAGCCAAGTCGCGGTAGGGGGTTTAGGGTATGGCTACACCTTC. Translation: CASSQVAVGGLGYGYTF.

V and J are TRBV6-5 and TRBJ1-3; the match to TRBD1 covers 9 bases. The ends lost 0 bases at V and 7 bases at J; junction bases unmatched: 4. CDR1 is MNHEY and CDR2 is SVGAGI in the germline V gene. The CDR3 is made up of 15 amino acids. DNA of the CDR3: TGTGCCAGCAGTTACTCCGGGACAGGGAGTAACACCATATATTTT. Encoded protein: CASSYSGTGSNTIYF.

V and J are TRBV11-2 and TRBJ2-5; maybe TRBD1 (6 bases). V lost 2 bases and J 1 base, leaving 8 bases between the germline ends. This CDR3 has 14 residues. The germline V gene encodes CDR1 SGHAT and CDR2 FQNNGV. As DNA, the CDR3 is TGTGCCAGCAGCTTATGGGGGCCCCAAGAGACCCAGTACTTC. It yields the protein CASSLWGPQETQYF.

The J gene is TRBJ1-1, the V gene TRBV11-2; D gene uncertain. The ends were cut back, 4 bases at V and 3 bases at J, with 15 bases in the middle. Looked up from germline, CDR1 is SGHAT and CDR2 is FQNNGV. The CDR3 loop spans 15 amino acids. DNA for the CDR3: TGTGCCAGCAGCTCCAACTTCGGGAAGGACACTGAAGCTTTCTTT. This gives the protein CASSSNFGKDTEAFF.

The V and J genes are TRBV6-5 and TRBJ1-2; D unclear. V was clipped by 4 bases and J by 6 bases, with 9 bases between them. CDR1 and CDR2 (germline): MNHEY, SVGAGI. The CDR3 has 12 amino acids. This CDR3 reads CASSSERHGYTF. CDR3 nucleotides: TGTGCCAGCAGTTCCGAGCGGCATGGCTACACCTTC.

V gene TRBV10-2 combines with J gene TRBJ2-2, with a weak D call TRBD1 (6 bases). Trimming took off 6 bases at V and 7 bases at J, with 6 bases between the two ends. Germline CDR1 reads WSHSY; CDR2 reads SAAADI. CDR3 length: 11 amino acids. CDR3 sequence reads: CASRDSGELFF. The CDR3 DNA reads as TGCGCCAGCAGGGACAGCGGGGAGCTGTTTTTT.

The chain is built from TRBV5-4 and TRBJ1-1; no clear D gene. The CDR3 contains 13 residues. The germline V and J ends were trimmed by 5 bases and 3 bases, with 11 bases remaining between them. The V gene's germline CDR1 is SGHNT and CDR2 YYREEE (reference sequence). In DNA, the CDR3 is TGTGCCAGCAGGGGAGCAGGAGACACTGAAGCTTTCTTT. It codes for CASRGAGDTEAFF.

The CDR3 loop reads CASSADLRGGADTQYF. The DNA for the CDR3 is TGTGCCAGCAGCGCCGACTTGCGGGGGGGAGCAGATACGCAGTATTTT. This sequence joins TRBV9 and TRBJ2-3, with 9 bases lining up with TRBD2. Germline V gene lookup returns CDR1 SGDLS and CDR2 YYNGEE. The CDR3 sequence is 16 residues long. V gave up 3 bases and J gave up 4 bases; unmatched junction bases: 9.

This clone was seen just once. The rearrangement joins TRBV4-3 to TRBJ1-2, with D tentatively TRBD1 (6 bases). Germline V gene sequence: CDR1 LGHNA, CDR2 YSLEER. Between the trimmed V and J ends, which lost 7 bases and 2 bases, there was a span of 14 bases. This CDR3 spans 14 amino acids. CDR3 residues: CASNPGTGNYGYTF. In DNA form, the CDR3 reads TGCGCCAGCAACCCCGGAACAGGGAACTATGGCTACACCTTC.

The chain combines TRBV4-3 with TRBJ2-7; 9 nucleotides align to TRBD1. After removal of 4 bases from V and 1 base from J, the junction contained 11 bases not matched to a gene. CDR1 and CDR2 (germline): LGHNA, YSLEER. The length of the CDR3 is 17 residues. The CDR3 nucleotides are TGCGCCAGCAGCCTAGACTTCCGGGACAGGGAATCCTACGAGCAGTACTTC. Protein: CASSLDFRDRESYEQYF.